The present T cell receptor beta chain was sequenced within a study of shared clonotypes between healthy human individuals. For the study at large: A couple of women and three men aged 18 to 49 served as donors.

Germline assignment: CDR1 SGHTA and CDR2 FQGNSA. Trimming took 6 bases from V and 4 from J, leaving 9 bases between them. The CDR3 contains 12 residues. The table came from immunoSEQ multiplex PCR; TCRdb's copy has only in-frame clones and leaves some out. The sample lists roughly 760,000 clones; approximately 79% were seen once. The sequence was collected from a woman aged 25-40 years in good health. What was sequenced was memory CD4+ T cells sorted from blood. This sample's subset: CD45RA-negative fraction. This rearrangement joins TRBV7-2 to TRBJ2-5, with D possibly matching TRBD1 (6 bases). CDR3 sequence: CASSGGSETQYF. The CDR3 DNA reads TGTGCCAGCAGTGGGGGCTCAGAGACCCAGTACTTC.